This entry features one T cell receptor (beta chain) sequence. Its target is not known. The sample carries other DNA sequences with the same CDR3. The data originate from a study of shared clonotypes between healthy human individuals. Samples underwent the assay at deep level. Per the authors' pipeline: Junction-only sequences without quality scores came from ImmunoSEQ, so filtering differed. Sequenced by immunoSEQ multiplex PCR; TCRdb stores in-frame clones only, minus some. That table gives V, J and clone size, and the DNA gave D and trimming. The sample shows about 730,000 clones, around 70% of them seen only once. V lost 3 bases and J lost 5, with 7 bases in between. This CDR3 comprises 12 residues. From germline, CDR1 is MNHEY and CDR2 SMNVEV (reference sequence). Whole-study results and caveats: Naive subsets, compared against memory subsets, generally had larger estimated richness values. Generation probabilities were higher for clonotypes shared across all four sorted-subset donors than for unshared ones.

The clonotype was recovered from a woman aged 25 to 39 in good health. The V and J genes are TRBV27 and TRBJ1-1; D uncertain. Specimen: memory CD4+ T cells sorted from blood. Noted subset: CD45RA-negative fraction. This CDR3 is CASSFRGTEAFF. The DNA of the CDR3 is TGTGCCAGCAGTTTTAGAGGGACTGAAGCTTTCTTT.